These T cell receptor beta chains were read from a single sample in a study of beta chain features in type 1 diabetes. TCRdb's copy holds only in-frame clones and misses some; the assay was immunoSEQ multiplex PCR. The sample carries 640,000 or so clones, about 14% recorded once. The sequencing input was naive CD4+ T cells from blood. Receptors originate from a young man with type 1 diabetes. CDR3s include the opening cysteine and the closing phenylalanine or tryptophan. Expanded clones get a size class; other rows say once, few or many, or leave the size out.

J | V | size | CDR3
TRBJ1-1 | TRBV29-1 | few | CSVDRDNTEAFF
TRBJ2-7 | TRBV7-2 | NA | CASSAGTSEQYF
TRBJ2-1 | TRBV5-1 | NA | CASAQETVSYNEQFF
TRBJ1-2 | TRBV6-4 | NA | CASSEPGQGFGYTF
TRBJ2-3 | TRBV6-5 | few | CASSYSIAGGTDTQYF
TRBJ2-1 | TRBV18 | few | CASSPPGFSYNEQFF
TRBJ2-2 | TRBV15 | NA | CATTGQGNTGELFF
TRBJ2-3 | TRBV15 | few | CATPQGISRNSTDTQYF
TRBJ1-2 | TRBV30 | NA | CAWSVDSYGYTF
TRBJ2-7 | TRBV30 | few | CAWSLRGSYEQYF
TRBJ1-1 | TRBV11-2 | NA | CASSDRLNTEAFF
TRBJ2-1 | TRBV30 | few | CAWRTYNEQFF
TRBJ1-5 | TRBV7-2 | NA | CASSPEARAWGNQPQHF
TRBJ2-3 | TRBV9 | NA | CASSVAGGADTQYF
TRBJ2-1 | TRBV4-2 | few | CASSQDTREEDEQFF
TRBJ1-2 | TRBV6-5 | NA | CASSYQGSYGYTF
TRBJ2-3 | TRBV7-2 | NA | CASGASGGAVDTQYF
TRBJ2-7 | TRBV4-3 | few | CASSLNRDRLSEQYF
TRBJ2-7 | TRBV4-1 | few | CASSSASGTYEQYF
TRBJ2-1 | TRBV18 | NA | CASSPPASRLTEQFF
TRBJ2-7 | TRBV5-4 | few | CASSPGGFSYEQYF
TRBJ2-1 | TRBV9 | NA | CASSSRSLYPEQFF
TRBJ2-3 | TRBV5-3 | once | CARSWTGGTDTQYF
TRBJ2-1 | TRBV2 | few | CASSEAQLPGQGENEQFF
TRBJ1-1 | TRBV5-4 | few | CASSLKPGQGNTEAFF
TRBJ2-7 | TRBV10-3 | NA | CAIRSGTGSYEQYF
TRBJ1-3 | TRBV13 | NA | CASSLSRGGSGNTIYF
TRBJ1-2 | TRBV7-2 | NA | CASSLTVRASHYGYTF
TRBJ1-2 | TRBV4-3 | few | CASSLHRQGNYGYTF
TRBJ2-7 | TRBV7-9 | few | CASSLRTSGNEQYF
TRBJ2-1 | TRBV19 | few | CASSQTSSYNEQFF
TRBJ2-1 | TRBV19 | NA | CASSHGTVHFF
TRBJ1-1 | TRBV4-3 | NA | CASSQDYHKWNTEAFF
TRBJ2-3 | TRBV7-2 | NA | CASSSRQGRTDTQYF
TRBJ2-7 | TRBV15 | NA | CATSREGRGYEQYF
TRBJ2-7 | TRBV2 | few | CASTFGQGAQGYEQYF
TRBJ2-5 | TRBV2 | NA | CASSGLAQETQYF
TRBJ1-1 | TRBV29-1 | few | CSGRGWDTEAFF
TRBJ1-2 | TRBV4-2 | few | CASSQVTTGSGYGYTF
TRBJ2-5 | TRBV7-2 | few | CASSLGRDSAGVQETQYF
TRBJ2-7 | TRBV7-9 | few | CASAGLGYEQYF